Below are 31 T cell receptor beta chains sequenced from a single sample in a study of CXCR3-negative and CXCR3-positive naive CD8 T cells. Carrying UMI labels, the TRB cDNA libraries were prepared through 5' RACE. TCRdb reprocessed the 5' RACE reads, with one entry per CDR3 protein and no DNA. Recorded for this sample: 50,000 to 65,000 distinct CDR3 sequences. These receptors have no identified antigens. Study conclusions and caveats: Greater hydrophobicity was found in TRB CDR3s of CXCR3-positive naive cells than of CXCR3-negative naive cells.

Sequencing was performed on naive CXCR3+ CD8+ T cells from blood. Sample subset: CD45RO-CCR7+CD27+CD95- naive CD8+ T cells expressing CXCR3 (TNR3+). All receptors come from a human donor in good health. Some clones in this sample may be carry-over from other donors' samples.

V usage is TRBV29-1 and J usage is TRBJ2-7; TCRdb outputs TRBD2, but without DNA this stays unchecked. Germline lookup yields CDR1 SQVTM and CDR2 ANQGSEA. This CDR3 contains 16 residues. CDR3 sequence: CSVVGELAGGPYEQYF.

The CDR3 protein is CASSSIGGSYEQYF. This chain uses TRBV19 with TRBJ2-7. Germline V lookup: CDR1 LNHDA, CDR2 SQIVND (reference sequence). CDR3 length: 14 amino acids.

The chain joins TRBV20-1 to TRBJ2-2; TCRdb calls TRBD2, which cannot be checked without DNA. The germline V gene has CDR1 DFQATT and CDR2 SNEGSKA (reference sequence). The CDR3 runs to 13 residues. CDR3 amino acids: CGAREAGSGELFF.

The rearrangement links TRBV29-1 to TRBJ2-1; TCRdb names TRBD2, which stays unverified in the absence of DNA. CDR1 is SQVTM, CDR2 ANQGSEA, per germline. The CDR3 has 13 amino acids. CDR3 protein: CSVELHRRYEQFF.

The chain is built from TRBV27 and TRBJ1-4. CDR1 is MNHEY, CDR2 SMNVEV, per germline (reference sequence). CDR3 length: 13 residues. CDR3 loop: CASSPSTNEKLFF. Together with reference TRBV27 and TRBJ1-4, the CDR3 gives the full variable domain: EAQVTQNPRYLITVTGKKLTVTCSQNMNHEYMSWYRQDPGLGLRQIYYSMNVEVTDKGDVPEGYKVSRKEKRNFPLILESPSPNQTSLYFCASSPSTNEKLFFGSGTQLSVL.

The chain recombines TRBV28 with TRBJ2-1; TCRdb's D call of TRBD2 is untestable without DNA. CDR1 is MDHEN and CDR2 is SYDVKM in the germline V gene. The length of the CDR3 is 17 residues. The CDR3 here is CASSPLRPSGWGEEQFF.

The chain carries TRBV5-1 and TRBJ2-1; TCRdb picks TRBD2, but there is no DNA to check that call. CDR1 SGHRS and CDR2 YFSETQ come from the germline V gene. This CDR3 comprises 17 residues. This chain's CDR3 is CASSSGLAASVSSEQFF.

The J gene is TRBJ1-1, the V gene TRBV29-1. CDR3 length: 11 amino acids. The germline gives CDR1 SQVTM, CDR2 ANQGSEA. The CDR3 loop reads CSLARNTEAFF.

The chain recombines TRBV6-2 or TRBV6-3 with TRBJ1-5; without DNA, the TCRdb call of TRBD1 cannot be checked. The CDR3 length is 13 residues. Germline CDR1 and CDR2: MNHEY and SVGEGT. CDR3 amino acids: CASSDPGYQPQHF.

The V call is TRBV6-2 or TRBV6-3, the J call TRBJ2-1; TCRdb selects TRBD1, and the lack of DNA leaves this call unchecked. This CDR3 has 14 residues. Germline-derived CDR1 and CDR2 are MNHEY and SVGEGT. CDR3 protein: CASSVQGVYNEQFF.

CDR3: CASSQAPQQFNYGYTF. This chain joins TRBV4-3 and TRBJ1-2. The germline CDR1 and CDR2 sequences are LGHNA and YSLEER. This CDR3 spans 16 amino acids.

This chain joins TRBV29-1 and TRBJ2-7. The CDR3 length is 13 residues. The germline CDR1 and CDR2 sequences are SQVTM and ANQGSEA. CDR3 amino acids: CSVNGLYSYEQYF.

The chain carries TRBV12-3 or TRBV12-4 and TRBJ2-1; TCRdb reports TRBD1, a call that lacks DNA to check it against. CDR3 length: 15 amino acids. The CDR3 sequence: CASSSVTGGLDEQFF.

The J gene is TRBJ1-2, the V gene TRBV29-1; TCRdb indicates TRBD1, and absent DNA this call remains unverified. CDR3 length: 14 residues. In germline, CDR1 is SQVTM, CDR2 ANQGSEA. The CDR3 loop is CSVEGSGTGYGYTF.

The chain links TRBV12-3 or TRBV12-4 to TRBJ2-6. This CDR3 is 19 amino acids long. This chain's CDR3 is CASSLVHMIQSSGANVLTF.

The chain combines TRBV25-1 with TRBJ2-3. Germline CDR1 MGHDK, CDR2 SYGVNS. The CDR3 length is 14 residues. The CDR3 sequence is CASSEGKRADTQYF.

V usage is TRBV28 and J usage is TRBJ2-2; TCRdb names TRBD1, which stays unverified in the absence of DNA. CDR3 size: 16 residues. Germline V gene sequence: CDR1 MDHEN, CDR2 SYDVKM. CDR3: CASSLPRGPDTGELFF.

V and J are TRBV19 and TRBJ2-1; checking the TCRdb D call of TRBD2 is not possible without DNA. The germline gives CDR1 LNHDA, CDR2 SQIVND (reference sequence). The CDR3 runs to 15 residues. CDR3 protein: CASSRTSGDYNEQFF.

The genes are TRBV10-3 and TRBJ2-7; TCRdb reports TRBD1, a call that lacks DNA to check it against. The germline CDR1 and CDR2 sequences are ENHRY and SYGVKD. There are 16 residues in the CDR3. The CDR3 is CAINRRGAGSPYEQYF.

Here the CDR3 reads CASSLSGTAPYEQYF. The rearrangement joins TRBV27 to TRBJ2-7; TCRdb proposes TRBD1, but this gene call is untestable without DNA. Germline V gives CDR1 MNHEY, CDR2 SMNVEV (reference sequence). The CDR3 contains 15 residues.

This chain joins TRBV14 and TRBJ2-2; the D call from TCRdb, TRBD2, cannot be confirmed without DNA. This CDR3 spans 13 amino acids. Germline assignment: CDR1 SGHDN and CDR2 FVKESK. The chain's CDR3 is CASSQGEPGELFF. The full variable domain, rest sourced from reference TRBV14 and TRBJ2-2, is EAGVTQFPSHSVIEKGQTVTLRCDPISGHDNLYWYRRVMGKEIKFLLHFVKESKQDESGMPNNRFLAERTGGTYSTLKVQPAELEDSGVYFCASSQGEPGELFFGEGSRLTVL.

The CDR3 spells CASSLAGGRGAEAFF. This chain connects TRBV7-6 to TRBJ1-1; lacking DNA, the TRBD1 call made by TCRdb goes unchecked. The CDR3 loop spans 15 amino acids. Germline loops: CDR1 SGHVS, CDR2 FNYEAQ.

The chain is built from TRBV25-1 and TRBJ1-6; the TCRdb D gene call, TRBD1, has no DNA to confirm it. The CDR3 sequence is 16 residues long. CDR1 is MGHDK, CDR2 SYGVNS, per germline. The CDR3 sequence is CASSEDLGGDNSPLHF.

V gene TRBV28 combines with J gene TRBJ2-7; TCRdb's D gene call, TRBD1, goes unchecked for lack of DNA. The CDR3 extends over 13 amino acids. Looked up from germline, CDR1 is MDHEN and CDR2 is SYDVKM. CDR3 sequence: CAIAFGDSYEQYF.

This chain's CDR3 is CSVRHPANYGYTF. The chain carries TRBV29-1 and TRBJ1-2. Germline V gene lookup returns CDR1 SQVTM and CDR2 ANQGSEA. This CDR3 region has 13 residues.

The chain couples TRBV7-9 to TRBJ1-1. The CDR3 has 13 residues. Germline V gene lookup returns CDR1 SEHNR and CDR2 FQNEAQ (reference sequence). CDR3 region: CASSATEEAEAFF.

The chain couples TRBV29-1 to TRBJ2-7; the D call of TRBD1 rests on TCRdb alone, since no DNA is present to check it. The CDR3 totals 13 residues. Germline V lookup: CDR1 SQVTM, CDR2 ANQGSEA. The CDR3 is CSVEKQGPYEQYF.

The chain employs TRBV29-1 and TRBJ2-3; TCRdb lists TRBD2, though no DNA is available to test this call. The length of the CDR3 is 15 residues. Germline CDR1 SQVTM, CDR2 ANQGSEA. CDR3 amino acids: CSFALAGGPTDTQYF.

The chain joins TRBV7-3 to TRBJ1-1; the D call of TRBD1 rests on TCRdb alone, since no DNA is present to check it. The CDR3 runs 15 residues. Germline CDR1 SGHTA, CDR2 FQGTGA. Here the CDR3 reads CASSPRDTMNTEAFF.

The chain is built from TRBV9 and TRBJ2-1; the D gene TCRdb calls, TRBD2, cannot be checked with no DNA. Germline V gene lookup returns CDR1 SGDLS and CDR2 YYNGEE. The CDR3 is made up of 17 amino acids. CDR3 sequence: CASSAEGLAGLYNEQFF.

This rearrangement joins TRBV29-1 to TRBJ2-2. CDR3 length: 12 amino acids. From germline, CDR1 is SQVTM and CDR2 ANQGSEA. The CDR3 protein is CSVPGNTGELFF.